Included here is one T cell receptor (beta chain) sequence, with context. Germline and junction disagree at one end, which may indicate a read error. This sample was taken from a study of blood T cells in healthy people across ages. A J-beta primer mix and a sample-barcoded 5' primer were used in a second PCR of about 7 to 12 cycles. CDR3-containing paired-end reads numbered at least 2.5 million in each sample. TCRdb re-called the 5' RACE reads with MiXCR, one entry per CDR3 protein. The sample shows roughly 1 million distinct CDR3 sequences, about 25% of them seen only once. The sample was also linked to a second study, of T cells of mothers and their children. That paper states: The donors comprised about 6 children and their three healthy Caucasian mothers. Slightly higher but non-significant overlap marked related mother-child pairs versus unrelated pairs.

The receptor was isolated from a girl aged 2 to 10 in good health. Sequencing was carried out using blood.

The CDR3 region has the DNA TGTCCCAGCATATGGACAGGGCTCGATGAGCGGTTCTTC. Protein: CPSIWTGLDERFF. The gene calls are TRBV7-9 and TRBJ2-1; 8 bases match TRBD1. Germline V gives CDR1 SEHNR, CDR2 FQNEAQ (reference sequence). The CDR3 is 13 amino acids.